This T cell receptor (beta chain) derives from a study of T cells in women clearing cervical HPV infection. Per the germline V gene, CDR1 is SGHAT and CDR2 is FQNNGV. The CDR3 is 14 amino acids. Trimming shortened V by 3 bases and J by 1 base, and 6 bases separated the two germline ends. For this clone: The CDR3 goes on 3 residues after the read ends, and that part is filled in from the germline J gene.

Here immunoSEQ multiplex PCR was the method, and the copy in TCRdb shows in-frame clones only, minus some. The sample totals about 35,000 clones. The TCR was taken from a woman between 18 and 75 years old with a cervical HPV16 infection that either progressed to CIN3+ or cleared (not recorded which). Sequenced sample: blood buffy coat. The V gene is TRBV11-2, the J gene TRBJ2-2; unclear D gene. Partial CDR3 DNA: TGTGCCAGCAGCTTGGCAGAGAACACCGGGGAG. Protein: CASSLAENTGE. The entire CDR3 sequence reads CASSLAENTGELFF.